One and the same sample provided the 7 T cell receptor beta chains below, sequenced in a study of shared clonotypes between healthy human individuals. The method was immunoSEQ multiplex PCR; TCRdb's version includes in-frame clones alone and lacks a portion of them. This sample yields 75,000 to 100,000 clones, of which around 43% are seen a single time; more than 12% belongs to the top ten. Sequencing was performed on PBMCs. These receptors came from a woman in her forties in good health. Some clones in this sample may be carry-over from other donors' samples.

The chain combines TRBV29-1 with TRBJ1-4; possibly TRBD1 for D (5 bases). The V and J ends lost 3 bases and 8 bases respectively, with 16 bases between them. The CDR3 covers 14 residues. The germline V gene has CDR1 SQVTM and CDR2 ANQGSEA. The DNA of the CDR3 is TGCAGCGTTGATCCTACAGGTCTCGGGGAAAAACTGTTTTTT. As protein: CSVDPTGLGEKLFF.

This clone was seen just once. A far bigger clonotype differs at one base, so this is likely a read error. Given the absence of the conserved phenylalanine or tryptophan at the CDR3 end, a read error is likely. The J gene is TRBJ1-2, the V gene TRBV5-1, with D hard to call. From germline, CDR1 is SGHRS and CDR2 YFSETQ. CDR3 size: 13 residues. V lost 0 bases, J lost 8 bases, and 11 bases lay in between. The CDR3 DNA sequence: TGCGCCAGCAGCTTGGAGCGGTTCGGGGGCTACACCTCC. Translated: CASSLERFGGYTS.

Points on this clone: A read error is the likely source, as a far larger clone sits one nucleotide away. The CDR3 spells CSVRSGGGYNEQFF. The CDR3 DNA reads TGCAGCGTCCGTAGCGGGGGTGGTTACAATGAGCAGTTCTTC. The chain links TRBV29-1 to TRBJ2-1, with 9 bases fitting TRBD2. CDR1 and CDR2 (germline): SQVTM, ANQGSEA. This CDR3 has 14 residues. V shed 6 bases and J 4 bases; nucleotides not matched to a gene: 7.

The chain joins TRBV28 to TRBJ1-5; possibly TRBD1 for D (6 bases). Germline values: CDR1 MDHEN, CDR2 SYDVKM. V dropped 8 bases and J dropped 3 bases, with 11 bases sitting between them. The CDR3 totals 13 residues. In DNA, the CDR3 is TGTGCCAGCGAGGACAGCCTCAATCAGCCCCAGCATTTT. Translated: CASEDSLNQPQHF. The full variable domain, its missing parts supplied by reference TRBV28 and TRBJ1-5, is DVKVTQSSRYLVKRTGEKVFLECVQDMDHENMFWYRQDPGLGLRLIYFSYDVKMKEKGDIPEGYSVSREKKERFSLILESASTNQTSMYLCASEDSLNQPQHFGDGTRLSIL.

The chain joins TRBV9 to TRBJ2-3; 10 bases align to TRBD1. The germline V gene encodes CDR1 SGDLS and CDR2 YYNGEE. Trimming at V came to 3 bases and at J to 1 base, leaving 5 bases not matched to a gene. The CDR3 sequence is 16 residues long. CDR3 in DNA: TGTGCCAGCAGCGCGACCGGGACAGGGGGCACAGATACGCAGTATTTT. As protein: CASSATGTGGTDTQYF.

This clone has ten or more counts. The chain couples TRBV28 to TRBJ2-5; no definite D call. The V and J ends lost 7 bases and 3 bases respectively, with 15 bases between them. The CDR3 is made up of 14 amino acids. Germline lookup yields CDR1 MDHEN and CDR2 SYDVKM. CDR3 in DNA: TGTGCCAGCACCTCCCCGGGCCGGGAAGAGACCCAGTACTTC. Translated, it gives CASTSPGREETQYF.

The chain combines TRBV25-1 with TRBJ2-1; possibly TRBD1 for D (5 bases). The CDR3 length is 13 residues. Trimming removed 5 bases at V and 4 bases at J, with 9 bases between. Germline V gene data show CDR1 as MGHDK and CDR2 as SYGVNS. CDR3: CASSNRPYNEQFF. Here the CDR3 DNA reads TGTGCCAGCAGTAACAGGCCATACAATGAGCAGTTCTTC.